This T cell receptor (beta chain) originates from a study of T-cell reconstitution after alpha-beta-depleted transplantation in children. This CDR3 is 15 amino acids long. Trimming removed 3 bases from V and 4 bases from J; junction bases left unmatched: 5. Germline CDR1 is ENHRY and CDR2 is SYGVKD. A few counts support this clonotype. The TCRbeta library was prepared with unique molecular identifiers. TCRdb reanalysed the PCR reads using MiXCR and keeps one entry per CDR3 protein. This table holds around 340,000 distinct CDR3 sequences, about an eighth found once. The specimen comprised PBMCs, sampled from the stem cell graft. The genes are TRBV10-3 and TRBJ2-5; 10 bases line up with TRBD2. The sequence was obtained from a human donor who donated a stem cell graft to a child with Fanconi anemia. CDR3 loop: CAISDPSGGRETQYF. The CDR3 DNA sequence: TGTGCCATCAGTGACCCTAGCGGGGGCAGAGAGACCCAGTACTTC.